This T cell receptor beta chain was recovered during a study of identifying expanded T cells in peripheral blood. Sequencing used immunoSEQ multiplex PCR; TCRdb keeps in-frame clones, though not all of them. The sample shows about 97,000 clones, more than 70% of them seen only once. Germline V CDR1 and CDR2: SGHRS, YFSETQ. With 4 bases removed from V and 2 bases from J, the gap between germline ends came to 15 bases. The CDR3 loop spans 16 amino acids. This receptor was taken from a person between 18 and 69 years old in good health. J is TRBJ2-2 and V is TRBV5-1, with a tentative D call TRBD2 (6 bases). The sample taken for sequencing was blood. The chain's CDR3 is CASSPSTRLNTGELFF. CDR3 in DNA: TGCGCCAGCAGCCCCTCGACTAGATTAAACACCGGGGAGCTGTTTTTT.